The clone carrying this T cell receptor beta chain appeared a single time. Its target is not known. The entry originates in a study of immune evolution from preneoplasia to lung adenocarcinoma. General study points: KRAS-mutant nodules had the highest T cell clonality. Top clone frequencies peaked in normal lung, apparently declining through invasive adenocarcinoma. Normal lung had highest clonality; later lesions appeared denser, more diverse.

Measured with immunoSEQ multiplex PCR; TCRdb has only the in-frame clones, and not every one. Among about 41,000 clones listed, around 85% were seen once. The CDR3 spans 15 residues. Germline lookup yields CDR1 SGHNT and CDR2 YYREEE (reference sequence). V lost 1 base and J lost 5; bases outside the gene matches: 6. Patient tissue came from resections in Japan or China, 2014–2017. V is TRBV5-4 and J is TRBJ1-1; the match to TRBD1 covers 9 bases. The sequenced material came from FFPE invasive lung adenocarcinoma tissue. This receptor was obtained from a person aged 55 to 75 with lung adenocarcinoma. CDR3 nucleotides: TGTGCCAGCAGCTTGCCCGGACAGGGGACGACTGAAGCTTTCTTT. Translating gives CASSLPGQGTTEAFF.